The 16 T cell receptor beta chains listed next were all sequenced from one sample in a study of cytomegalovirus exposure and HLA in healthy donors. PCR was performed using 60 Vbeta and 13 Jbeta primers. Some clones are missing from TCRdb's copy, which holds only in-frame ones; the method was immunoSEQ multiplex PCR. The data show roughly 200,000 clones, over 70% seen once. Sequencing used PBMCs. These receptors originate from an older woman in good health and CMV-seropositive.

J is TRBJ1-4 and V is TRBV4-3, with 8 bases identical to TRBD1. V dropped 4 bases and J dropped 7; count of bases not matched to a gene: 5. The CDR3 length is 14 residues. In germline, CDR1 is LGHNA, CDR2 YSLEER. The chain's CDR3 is CASSLDRVFEKLFF. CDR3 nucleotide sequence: TGCGCCAGCAGCCTGGACAGGGTTTTTGAAAAACTGTTTTTT.

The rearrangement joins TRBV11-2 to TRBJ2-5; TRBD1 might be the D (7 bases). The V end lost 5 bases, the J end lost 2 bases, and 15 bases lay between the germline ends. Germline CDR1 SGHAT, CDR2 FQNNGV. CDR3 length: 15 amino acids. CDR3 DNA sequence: TGTGCCAGCAGCCTATCCCCAGGGGGGCAAGAGACCCAGTACTTC. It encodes CASSLSPGGQETQYF. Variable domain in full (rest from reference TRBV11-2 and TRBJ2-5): EAGVAQSPRYKIIEKRQSVAFWCNPISGHATLYWYQQILGQGPKLLIQFQNNGVVDDSQLPKDRFSAERLKGVDSTLKIQPAKLEDSAVYLCASSLSPGGQETQYFGPGTRLLVL.

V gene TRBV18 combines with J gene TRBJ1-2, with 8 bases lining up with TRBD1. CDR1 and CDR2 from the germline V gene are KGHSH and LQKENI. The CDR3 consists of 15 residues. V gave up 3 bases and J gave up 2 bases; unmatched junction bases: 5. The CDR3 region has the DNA TGTGCCAGCTCACCTCGGACAGGGCACAACTATGGCTACACCTTC. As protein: CASSPRTGHNYGYTF.

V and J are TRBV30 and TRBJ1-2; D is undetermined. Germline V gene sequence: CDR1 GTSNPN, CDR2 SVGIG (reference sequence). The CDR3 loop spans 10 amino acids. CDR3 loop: CASGWNGYTF. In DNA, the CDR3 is TGTGCTTCAGGTTGGAATGGCTACACCTTC.

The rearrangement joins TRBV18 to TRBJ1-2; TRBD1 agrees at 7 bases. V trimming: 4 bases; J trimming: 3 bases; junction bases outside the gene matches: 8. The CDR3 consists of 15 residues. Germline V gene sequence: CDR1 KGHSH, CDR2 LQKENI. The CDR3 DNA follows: TGTGCCAGCTCACTTAGCCGGGACAGATACTATGGCTACACCTTC. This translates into CASSLSRDRYYGYTF.

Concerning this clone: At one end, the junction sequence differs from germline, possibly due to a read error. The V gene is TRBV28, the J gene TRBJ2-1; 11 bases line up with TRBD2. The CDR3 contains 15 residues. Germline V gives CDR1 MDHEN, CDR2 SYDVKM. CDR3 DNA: TGTGCCAGCACTAATTCTGGGACTAGCGGAGATGAGCAGCTCTTC. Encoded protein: CASTNSGTSGDEQLF.

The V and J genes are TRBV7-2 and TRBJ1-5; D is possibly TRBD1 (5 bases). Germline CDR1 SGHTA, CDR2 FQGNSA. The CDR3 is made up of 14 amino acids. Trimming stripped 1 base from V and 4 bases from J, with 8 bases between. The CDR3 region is CASSLVRQNQPQHF. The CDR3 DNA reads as TGTGCCAGCAGCTTAGTCCGACAGAATCAGCCCCAGCATTTT.

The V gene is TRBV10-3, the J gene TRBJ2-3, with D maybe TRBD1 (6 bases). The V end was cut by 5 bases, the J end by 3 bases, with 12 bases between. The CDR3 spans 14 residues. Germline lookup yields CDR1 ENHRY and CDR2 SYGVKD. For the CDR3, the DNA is TGTGCCATCAGTCAAACAGGGTCGACAGATACGCAGTATTTT. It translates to CAISQTGSTDTQYF.

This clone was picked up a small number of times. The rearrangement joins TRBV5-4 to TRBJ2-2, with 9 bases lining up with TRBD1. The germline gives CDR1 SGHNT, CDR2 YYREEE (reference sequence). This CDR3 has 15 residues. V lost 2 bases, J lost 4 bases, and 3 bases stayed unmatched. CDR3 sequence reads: CASSLAGQGTGELFF. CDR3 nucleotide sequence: TGTGCCAGCAGCTTAGCGGGACAGGGCACCGGGGAGCTGTTTTTT.

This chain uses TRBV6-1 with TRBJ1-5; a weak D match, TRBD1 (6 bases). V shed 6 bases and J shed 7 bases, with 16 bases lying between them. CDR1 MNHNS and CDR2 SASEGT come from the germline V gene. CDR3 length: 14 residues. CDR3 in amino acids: CASSLNRDDQPQHF. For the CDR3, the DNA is TGTGCCAGCAGCCTGAACAGGGACGACCAGCCCCAGCATTTT.

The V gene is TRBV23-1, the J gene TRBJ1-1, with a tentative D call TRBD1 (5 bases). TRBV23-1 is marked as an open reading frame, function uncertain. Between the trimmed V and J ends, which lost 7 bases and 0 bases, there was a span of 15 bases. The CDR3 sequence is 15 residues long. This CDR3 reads CASTLREGLNTEAFF. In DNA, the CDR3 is TGCGCCAGCACCCTTCGGGAGGGGCTGAACACTGAAGCTTTCTTT.

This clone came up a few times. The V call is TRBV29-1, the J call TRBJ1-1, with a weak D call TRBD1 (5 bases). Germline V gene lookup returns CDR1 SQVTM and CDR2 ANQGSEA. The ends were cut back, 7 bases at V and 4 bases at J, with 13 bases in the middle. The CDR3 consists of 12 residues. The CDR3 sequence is CSAHSGGTEAFF. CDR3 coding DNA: TGCAGCGCCCACTCGGGGGGCACTGAAGCTTTCTTT.

CDR3 coding DNA: TGCAGCGTGGGACAGGGATTCGATGGGAAACTGTTTTTT. This codes for CSVGQGFDGKLFF. V is TRBV29-1 and J is TRBJ1-4; TRBD1 aligns across 9 bases. J was trimmed by 11 bases and V by 6 bases; bases with no gene match: 10. The germline gives CDR1 SQVTM, CDR2 ANQGSEA. The CDR3 sequence is 13 residues long.

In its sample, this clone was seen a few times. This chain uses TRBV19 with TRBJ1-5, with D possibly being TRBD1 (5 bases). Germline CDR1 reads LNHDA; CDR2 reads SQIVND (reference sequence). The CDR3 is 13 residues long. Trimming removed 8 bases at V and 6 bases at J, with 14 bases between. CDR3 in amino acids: CASRGSQAQPQHF. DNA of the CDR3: TGTGCCAGTCGGGGGTCACAGGCTCAGCCCCAGCATTTT.

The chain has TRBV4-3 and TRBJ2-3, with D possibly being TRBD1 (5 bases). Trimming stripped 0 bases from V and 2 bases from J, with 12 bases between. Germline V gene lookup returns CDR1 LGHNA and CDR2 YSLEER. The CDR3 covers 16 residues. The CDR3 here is CASSQDPGRATDTQYF. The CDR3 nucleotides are TGCGCCAGCAGCCAAGATCCTGGCAGGGCCACAGATACGCAGTATTTT.

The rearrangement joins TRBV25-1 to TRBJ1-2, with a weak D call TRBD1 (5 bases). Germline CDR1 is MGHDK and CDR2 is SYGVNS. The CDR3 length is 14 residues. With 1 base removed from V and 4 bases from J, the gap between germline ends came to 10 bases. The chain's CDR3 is CASSESKGAYGYTF. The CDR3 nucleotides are TGTGCCAGCAGTGAATCGAAAGGGGCCTATGGCTACACCTTC.